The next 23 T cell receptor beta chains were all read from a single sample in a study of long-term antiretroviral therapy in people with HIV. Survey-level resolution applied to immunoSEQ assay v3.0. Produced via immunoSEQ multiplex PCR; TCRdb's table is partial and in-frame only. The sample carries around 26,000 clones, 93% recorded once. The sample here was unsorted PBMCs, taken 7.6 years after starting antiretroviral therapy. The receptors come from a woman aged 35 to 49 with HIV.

This CDR3 reads CASSPGRLFKGYTF. The DNA of the CDR3 is TGTGCCAGCAGCCCAGGACGGCTTTTCAAGGGCTACACCTTC. The V gene is TRBV5-5, the J gene TRBJ1-2; D call uncertain. V was trimmed by 4 bases and J by 8 bases, leaving 18 bases between them. The germline V gene encodes CDR1 SGHKS and CDR2 YYEKEE (reference sequence). The CDR3 loop spans 14 amino acids.

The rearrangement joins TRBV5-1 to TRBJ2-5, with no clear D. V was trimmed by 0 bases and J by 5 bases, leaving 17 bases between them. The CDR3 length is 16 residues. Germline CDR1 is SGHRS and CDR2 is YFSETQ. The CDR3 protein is CASSLDSVRSLETQYF. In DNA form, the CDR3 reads TGCGCCAGCAGCTTGGATTCAGTGAGGTCCTTGGAGACCCAGTACTTC.

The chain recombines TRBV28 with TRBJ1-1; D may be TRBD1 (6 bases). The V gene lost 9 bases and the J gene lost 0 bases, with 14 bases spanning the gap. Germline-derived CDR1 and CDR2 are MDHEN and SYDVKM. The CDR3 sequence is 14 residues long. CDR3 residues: CARTVGQLNTEAFF. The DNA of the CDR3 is TGTGCCAGAACCGTTGGACAGTTGAACACTGAAGCTTTCTTT.

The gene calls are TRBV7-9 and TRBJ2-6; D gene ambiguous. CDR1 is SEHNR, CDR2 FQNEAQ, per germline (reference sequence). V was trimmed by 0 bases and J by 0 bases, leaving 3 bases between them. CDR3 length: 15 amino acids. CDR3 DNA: TGTGCCAGCAGCTTAGCTGGCTCTGGGGCCAACGTCCTGACTTTC. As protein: CASSLAGSGANVLTF.

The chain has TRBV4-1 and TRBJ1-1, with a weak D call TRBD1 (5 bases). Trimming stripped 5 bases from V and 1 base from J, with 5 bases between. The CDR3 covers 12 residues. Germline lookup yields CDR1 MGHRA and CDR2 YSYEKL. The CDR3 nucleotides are TGCGCCAGCAGCAGGGGGAACACTGAAGCTTTCTTT. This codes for CASSRGNTEAFF.

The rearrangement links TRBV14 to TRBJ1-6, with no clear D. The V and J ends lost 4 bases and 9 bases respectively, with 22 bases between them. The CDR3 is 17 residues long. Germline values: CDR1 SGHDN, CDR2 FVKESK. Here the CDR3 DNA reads TGTGCCAGCAGCCGTTTTACGGGAGACTTTTTCTCTTCACCCCTCCACTTT. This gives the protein CASSRFTGDFFSSPLHF. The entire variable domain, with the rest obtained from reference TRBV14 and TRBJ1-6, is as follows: EAGVTQFPSHSVIEKGQTVTLRCDPISGHDNLYWYRRVMGKEIKFLLHFVKESKQDESGMPNNRFLAERTGGTYSTLKVQPAELEDSGVYFCASSRFTGDFFSSPLHFGNGTRLTVT.

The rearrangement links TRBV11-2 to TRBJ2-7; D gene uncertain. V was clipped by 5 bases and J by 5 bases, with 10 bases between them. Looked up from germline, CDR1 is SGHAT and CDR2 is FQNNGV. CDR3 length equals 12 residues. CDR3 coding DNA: TGTGCCAGCAGCCAATCTCTCCACGAGCAGTACTTC. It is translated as CASSQSLHEQYF.

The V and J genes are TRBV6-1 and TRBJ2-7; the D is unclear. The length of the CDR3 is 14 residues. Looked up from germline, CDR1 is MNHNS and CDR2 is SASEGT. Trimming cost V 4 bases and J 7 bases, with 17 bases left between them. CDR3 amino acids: CASSVLEPRREQYF. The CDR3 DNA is TGTGCCAGCAGTGTGCTTGAACCTCGGCGGGAGCAGTACTTC.

DNA for the CDR3: TGTGCCAGCAGCGTAGAAGGTGGCTATGGCTACACCTTC. The encoded protein is CASSVEGGYGYTF. This sequence joins TRBV9 and TRBJ1-2; the D is unclear. V gave up 0 bases and J gave up 4 bases, with 7 bases separating them. CDR1 and CDR2 from the germline V gene are SGDLS and YYNGEE. The CDR3 has 13 amino acids.

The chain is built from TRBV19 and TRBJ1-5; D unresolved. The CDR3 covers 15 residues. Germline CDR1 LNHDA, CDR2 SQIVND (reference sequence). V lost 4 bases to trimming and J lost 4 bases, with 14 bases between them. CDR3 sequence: CASSNRGVGNQPQHF. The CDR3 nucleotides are TGTGCCAGTAGTAACCGGGGAGTCGGAAATCAGCCCCAGCATTTT.

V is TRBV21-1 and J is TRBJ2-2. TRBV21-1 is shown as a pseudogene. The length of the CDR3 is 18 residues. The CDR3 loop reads CASSKARSRGSDTGELFF. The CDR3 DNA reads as TGTGCCAGCAGCAAAGCGCGTTCGAGGGGATCGGACACCGGGGAGCTGTTTTTT.

This CDR3 reads CASSPRTTGILNPSNTIYF. In DNA, the CDR3 is TGTGCCAGCAGCCCTAGGACGACCGGCATCTTGAATCCGTCGAACACCATATATTTT. The gene calls are TRBV7-2 and TRBJ1-3; D is undetermined. Trimming pared 5 bases from V and 7 bases from J, leaving 30 bases between. The germline V gene encodes CDR1 SGHTA and CDR2 FQGNSA. The CDR3 totals 19 residues.

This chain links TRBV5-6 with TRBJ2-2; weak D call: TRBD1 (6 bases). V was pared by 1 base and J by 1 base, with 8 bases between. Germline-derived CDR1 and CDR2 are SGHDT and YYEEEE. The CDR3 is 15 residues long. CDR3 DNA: TGTGCCAGCAGCTTGTGGGACAAGAACACCGGGGAGCTGTTTTTT. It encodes CASSLWDKNTGELFF.

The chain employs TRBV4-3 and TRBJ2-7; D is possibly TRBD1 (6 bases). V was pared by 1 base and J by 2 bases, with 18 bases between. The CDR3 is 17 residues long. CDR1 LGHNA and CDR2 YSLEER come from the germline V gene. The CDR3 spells CASSQGGSGRGAYEQYF. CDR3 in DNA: TGCGCCAGCAGCCAAGGGGGCAGCGGCAGGGGTGCCTACGAGCAGTACTTC.

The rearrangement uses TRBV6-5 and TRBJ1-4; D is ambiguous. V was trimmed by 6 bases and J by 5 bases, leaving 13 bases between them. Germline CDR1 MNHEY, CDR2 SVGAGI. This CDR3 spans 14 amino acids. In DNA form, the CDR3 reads TGTGCCAGCAGGCGACCAAACCCGAATGAAAAACTGTTTTTT. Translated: CASRRPNPNEKLFF.

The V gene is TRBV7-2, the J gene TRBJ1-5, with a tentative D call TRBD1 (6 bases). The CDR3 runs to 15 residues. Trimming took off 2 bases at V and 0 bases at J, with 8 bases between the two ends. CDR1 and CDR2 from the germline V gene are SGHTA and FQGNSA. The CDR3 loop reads CASSLQGGSNQPQHF. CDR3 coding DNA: TGTGCCAGCAGCTTACAAGGGGGTAGCAATCAGCCCCAGCATTTT.

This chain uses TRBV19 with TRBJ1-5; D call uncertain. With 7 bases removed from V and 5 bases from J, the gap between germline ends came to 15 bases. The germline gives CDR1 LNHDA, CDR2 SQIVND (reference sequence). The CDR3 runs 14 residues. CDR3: CASNNWVVDQPQHF. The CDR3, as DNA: TGTGCCAGTAATAATTGGGTTGTGGATCAGCCCCAGCATTTT. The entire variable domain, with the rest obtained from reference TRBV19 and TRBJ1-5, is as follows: DGGITQSPKYLFRKEGQNVTLSCEQNLNHDAMYWYRQDPGQGLRLIYYSQIVNDFQKGDIAEGYSVSREKKESFPLTVTSAQKNPTAFYLCASNNWVVDQPQHFGDGTRLSIL.

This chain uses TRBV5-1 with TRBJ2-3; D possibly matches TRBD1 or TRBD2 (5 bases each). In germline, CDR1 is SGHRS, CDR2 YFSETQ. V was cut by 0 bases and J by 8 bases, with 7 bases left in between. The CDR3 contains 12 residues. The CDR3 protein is CASSLDGGTQYF. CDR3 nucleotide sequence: TGCGCCAGCAGCTTGGATGGGGGTACGCAGTATTTT.

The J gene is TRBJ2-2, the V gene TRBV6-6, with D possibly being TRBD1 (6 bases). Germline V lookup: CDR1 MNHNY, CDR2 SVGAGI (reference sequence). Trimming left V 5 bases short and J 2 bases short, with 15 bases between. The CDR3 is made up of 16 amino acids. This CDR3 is CASSPTGTLNTGELFF. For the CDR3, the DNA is TGTGCCAGCAGTCCCACCGGGACACTTAACACCGGGGAGCTGTTTTTT.

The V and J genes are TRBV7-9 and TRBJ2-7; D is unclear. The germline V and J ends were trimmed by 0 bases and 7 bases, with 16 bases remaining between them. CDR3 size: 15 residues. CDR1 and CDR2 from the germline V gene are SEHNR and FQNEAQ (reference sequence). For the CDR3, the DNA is TGTGCCAGCAGCTTAGCGGTCTCTACCCTGGGGGAGCAGTACTTC. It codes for CASSLAVSTLGEQYF.

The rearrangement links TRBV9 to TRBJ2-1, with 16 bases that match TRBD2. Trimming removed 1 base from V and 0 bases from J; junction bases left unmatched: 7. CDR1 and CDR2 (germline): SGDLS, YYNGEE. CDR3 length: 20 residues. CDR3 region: CASSVPPGLAGGSSYNEQFF. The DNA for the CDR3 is TGTGCCAGCAGCGTACCTCCGGGACTAGCGGGGGGGAGCTCCTACAATGAGCAGTTCTTC. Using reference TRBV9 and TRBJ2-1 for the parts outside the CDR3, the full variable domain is DSGVTQTPKHLITATGQRVTLRCSPRSGDLSVYWYQQSLDQGLQFLIQYYNGEERAKGNILERFSAQQFPDLHSELNLSSLELGDSALYFCASSVPPGLAGGSSYNEQFFGPGTRLTVL.

This CDR3 is CASSLTQFGYTF. DNA for the CDR3: TGTGCCAGCAGCTTGACCCAGTTTGGCTACACCTTC. The rearrangement links TRBV5-5 to TRBJ1-2; D gene unclear. This CDR3 comprises 12 residues. Germline assignment: CDR1 SGHKS and CDR2 YYEKEE (reference sequence). The V end was cut by 1 base, the J end by 7 bases, with 8 bases between. Complete variable domain (other parts from reference TRBV5-5 and TRBJ1-2): DAGVTQSPTHLIKTRGQQVTLRCSPISGHKSVSWYQQVLGQGPQFIFQYYEKEERGRGNFPDRFSARQFPNYSSELNVNALLLGDSALYLCASSLTQFGYTFGSGTRLTVV.

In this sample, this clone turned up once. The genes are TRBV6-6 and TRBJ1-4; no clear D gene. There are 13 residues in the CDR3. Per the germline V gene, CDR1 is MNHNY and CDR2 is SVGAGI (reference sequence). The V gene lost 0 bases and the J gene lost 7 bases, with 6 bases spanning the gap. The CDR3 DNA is TGTGCCAGCAGTTACTCTCAGTTTGAAAAACTGTTTTTT. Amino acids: CASSYSQFEKLFF.